A single T cell receptor beta chain is shown here with its context. These data come from a study of blood T cell repertoires in COVID-19. Study in general: Acute and convalescent COVID-19 specimens originated in the United States, Italy and Spain. PBMCs, B-cell-depleted T cells, or T cells provided the cDNA or gDNA that made up the material.

The CDR3 is 14 residues long. V was trimmed by 0 bases and J by 0 bases, leaving 4 bases between them. In germline, CDR1 is SGDLS, CDR2 YYNGEE. Source study methods: Reference gene primers were amplified, and this amplification served to estimate nucleated cell counts. Generated by immunoSEQ multiplex PCR, the TCRdb table keeps only in-frame clones and is missing some. That table gives V, J and clone size, and the DNA gave D and trimming. The sample holds 150,000 to 200,000 clones; 90% to 95% are singletons and the top ten take over 3.5%. The origin of this receptor is a woman between 50 and 59 years old with acute or convalescent COVID-19. The chain carries TRBV9 and TRBJ1-3; D not certain. Sequenced sample: peripheral blood. The CDR3 sequence is CASSVDNSGNTIYF. The CDR3 DNA sequence: TGTGCCAGCAGCGTAGATAACTCTGGAAACACCATATATTTT.